Reported below is one TCR beta chain. Its antigen is not known. Measured with immunoSEQ multiplex PCR; TCRdb has only the in-frame clones, and not every one. The table lists some 50,000 clones, 88% of them singletons, with about 3.2% in the top ten. The data stem from a study of OX40 agonist ivuxolimab in advanced cancers. Germline CDR1 and CDR2: SNHLY and FYNNEI. V lost 2 bases, J lost 6 bases, and 13 bases lay in between. The CDR3 extends over 14 amino acids. Study-wide points: With doses of 0.1-3.0 mg/kg, partial responders showed among the lowest clonal expansion. CD8+ T cells (on average) carried more expanded clones than CD4+ T cells.

Collection of blood occurred at baseline, at cycle 4 day 1, and at cycle 7 day 1. Sample: CD4+ or CD8+ T cells sorted from blood, taken in a trial of the OX40 agonist ivuxolimab. The clonotype was recovered from an adult with an advanced solid tumor such as melanoma, head and neck, liver or kidney cancer. The V gene is TRBV2, the J gene TRBJ1-2, with D hard to call. Here the CDR3 reads CASSELPVLDGYTF. The DNA of the CDR3 is TGTGCCAGCAGTGAACTTCCAGTTCTGGATGGCTACACCTTC.